This is a list of T cell receptor beta chains from one sample in a study of a mutant IDH1 vaccine in newly diagnosed glioma. For these receptors, no antigen is known. TCRdb's copy holds only in-frame clones and misses some; the assay was immunoSEQ multiplex PCR. Of approximately 79,000 clones listed, approximately 85% are singletons. The input for sequencing was PBMCs, taken from a glioma patient whose treatment included an IDH1 peptide vaccine. The receptors were gathered from a woman in her forties or fifties with glioma. The CDR3 runs from the conserved cysteine through the conserved F or W. The D gene is left open where the match is weak. Only part of the rows carry a size: once, few, many, or a class if the clone is expanded.

>TRBD2|TRBV9|once|TRBJ2-7
CASSPRTSGSYEQYF
TGTGCCAGCAGCCCCCGGACTAGCGGCTCCTACGAGCAGTACTTC
>.|TRBV28|once|TRBJ2-1
CASRQYNEQFF
TGTGCCAGCAGACAGTACAATGAGCAGTTCTTC
>.|TRBV6-5|.|TRBJ1-2
CASSSPPRGVYGYTF
TGTGCCAGCAGTTCCCCTCCCAGAGGGGTCTATGGCTACACCTTC
>.|TRBV5-1|few|TRBJ1-4
CASSDNTGFTRKLFF
TGCGCCAGCAGCGACAATACAGGGTTCACGAGGAAACTGTTTTTT
>.|TRBV5-1|.|TRBJ2-7
CASRRDGSYEQYF
TGCGCCAGCAGGAGGGACGGATCCTACGAGCAGTACTTC
>.|TRBV29-1|.|TRBJ1-1
CSVEEGMNTEAFF
TGCAGCGTTGAAGAGGGGATGAACACTGAAGCTTTCTTT
>.|TRBV5-1|.|TRBJ1-1
CASSLVHTEAFF
TGCGCCAGCAGCTTGGTGCACACTGAAGCTTTCTTT
>TRBD1|TRBV5-6|.|TRBJ2-7
CASSWGTGSSYEQYF
TGTGCCAGCAGCTGGGGGACAGGCAGCTCCTACGAGCAGTACTTC
>.|TRBV11-1|.|TRBJ2-7
CASSFSASKSYEQYF
TGTGCCAGCAGCTTCTCAGCTTCGAAATCCTACGAGCAGTACTTC
>.|TRBV6-5|.|TRBJ1-2
CASSYLDSFIDGYTF
TGTGCCAGCAGTTACTTGGACAGTTTCATAGATGGCTACACCTTC